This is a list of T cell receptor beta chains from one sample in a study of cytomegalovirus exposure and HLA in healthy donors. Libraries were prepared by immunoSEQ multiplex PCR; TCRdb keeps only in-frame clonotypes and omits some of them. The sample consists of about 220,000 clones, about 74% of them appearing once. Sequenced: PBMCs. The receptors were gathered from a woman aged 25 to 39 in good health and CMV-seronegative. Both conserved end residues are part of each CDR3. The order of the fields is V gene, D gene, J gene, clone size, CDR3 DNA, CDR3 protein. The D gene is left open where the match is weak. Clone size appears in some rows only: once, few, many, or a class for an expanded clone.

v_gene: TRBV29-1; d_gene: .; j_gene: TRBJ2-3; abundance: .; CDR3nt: TGCAGCGCGGCGGGACTTTTTTCCGCGGCAGATACGCAGTATTTT; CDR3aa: CSAAGLFSAADTQYF
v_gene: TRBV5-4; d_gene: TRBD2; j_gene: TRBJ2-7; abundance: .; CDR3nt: TGTGCCAGCAGCTTGAACGAGCGGGGGGGGCAGTACTTC; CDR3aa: CASSLNERGGQYF
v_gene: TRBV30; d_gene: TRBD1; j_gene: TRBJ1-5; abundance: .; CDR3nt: TGTGCCTGGAGTAAACCAAGGACAGGGGGCAATCAGCCCCAGCATTTT; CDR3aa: CAWSKPRTGGNQPQHF
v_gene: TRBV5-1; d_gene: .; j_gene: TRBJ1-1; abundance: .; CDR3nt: TGCGCCAGCAGCCAAACCCTCCCAGCGGGCACTGAAGCTTTCTTT; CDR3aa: CASSQTLPAGTEAFF
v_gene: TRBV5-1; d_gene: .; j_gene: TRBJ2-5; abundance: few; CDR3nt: TGCGCCAGCAGCTTGGACGGACTAATCGCCACGGAGACCCAGTACTTC; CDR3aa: CASSLDGLIATETQYF
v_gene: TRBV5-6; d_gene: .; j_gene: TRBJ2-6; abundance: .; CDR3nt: TGTGCCAGCAGCTTGCAGGGAACCTCTGGGGCCAACGTCCTGACTTTC; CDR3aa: CASSLQGTSGANVLTF
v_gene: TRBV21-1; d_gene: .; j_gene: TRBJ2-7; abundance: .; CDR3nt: TGTGCCAGCAGCAAAGAGGGAGGTGAACGGCAGTACTTC; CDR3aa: CASSKEGGERQYF
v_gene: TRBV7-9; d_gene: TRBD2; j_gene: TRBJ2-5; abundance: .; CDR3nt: TGTGCCAGCAGCTTAGGGGTCGGGAGGTTGCAAGAGACCCAGTACTTC; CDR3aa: CASSLGVGRLQETQYF
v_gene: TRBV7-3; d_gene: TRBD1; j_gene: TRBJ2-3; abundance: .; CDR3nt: TGTGCCAGCAGCTTGAAGGGGGCTGTAGATACGCAGTATTTT; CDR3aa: CASSLKGAVDTQYF
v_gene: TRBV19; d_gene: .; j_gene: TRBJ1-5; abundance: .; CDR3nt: TGTGCCAGTAGTCCGGAGGTTCGCCAGCCCCAGCATTTT; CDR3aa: CASSPEVRQPQHF
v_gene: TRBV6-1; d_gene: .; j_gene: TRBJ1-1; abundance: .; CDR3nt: TGTGCCAGCCCTGGAGAGGCGGGGGGCTTTGAAGCTTTCTTT; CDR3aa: CASPGEAGGFEAFF
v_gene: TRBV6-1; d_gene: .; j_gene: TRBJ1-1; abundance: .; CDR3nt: TGTGCCAGTCTGGACCCGGCGGGGACTGAAGCTTTCTTT; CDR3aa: CASLDPAGTEAFF
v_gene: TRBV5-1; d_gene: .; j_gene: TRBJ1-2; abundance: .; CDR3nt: TGCGCCAGCAGACTTAATACGGGGGAATCGCATGGCTACACCTTC; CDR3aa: CASRLNTGESHGYTF
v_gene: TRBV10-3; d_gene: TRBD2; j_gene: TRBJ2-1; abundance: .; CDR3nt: TGTGCCATCAAGGGGGATGGGACTAGCGGGGCCACCCGCTCCTACAATGAGCAGTTCTTC; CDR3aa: CAIKGDGTSGATRSYNEQFF
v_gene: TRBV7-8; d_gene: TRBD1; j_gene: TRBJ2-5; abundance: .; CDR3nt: TGTGCCAGCAGCCTACTGTCACAGGGGTACCAAGAGACCCAGTACTTC; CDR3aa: CASSLLSQGYQETQYF
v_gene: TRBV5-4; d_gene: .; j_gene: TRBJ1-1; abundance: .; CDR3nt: TGTGCCAGCAGCTTGGAAAGCATGAACACTGAAGCTTTCTTT; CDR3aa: CASSLESMNTEAFF
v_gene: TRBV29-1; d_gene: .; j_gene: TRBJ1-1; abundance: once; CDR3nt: TGCAGCGTTTCGAGGGGGGAAGCTTTCTTT; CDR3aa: CSVSRGEAFF
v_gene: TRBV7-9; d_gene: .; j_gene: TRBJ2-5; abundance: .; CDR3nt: TGTGCCAGCAGCTTAGCCTTCTCAGGGGTAGGGGAGACCCAGTACTTC; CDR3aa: CASSLAFSGVGETQYF